Listed below are T cell receptor beta chains from one sample, sequenced in a study of shared clonotypes between healthy human individuals. The assay was immunoSEQ multiplex PCR, and TCRdb's table has in-frame clones only and misses some. The sample lists some 980,000 clones; 70% to 85% were seen once. Source material: memory CD4+ T cells sorted from blood. The receptors were gathered from a man in his late teens or twenties in good health. CDR3s include the opening cysteine and the closing phenylalanine or tryptophan. A D gene is named only where the DNA matches it firmly. The size field is filled for only some rows; it gives once, few, many or a size class.

V gene	clone size	D gene	J gene	CDR3 DNA	CDR3 protein
TRBV5-6	.	.	TRBJ2-7	TGTGCCAGCAGCCCCGCGGGCGAGCAGTACTTC	CASSPAGEQYF
TRBV20-1	.	TRBD2	TRBJ2-7	TGCAGTGCCGGCCGGCGGGAGGAGCAGTACTTC	CSAGRREEQYF
TRBV29-1	few	.	TRBJ1-3	TGCAGCGTTGTAGCGTCCTCTGGAAACACCATATATTTT	CSVVASSGNTIYF
TRBV18	.	TRBD2	TRBJ2-7	TGTGCCAGCTCACCAGGGACTAGCGGGGCCGAGCAGTACTTC	CASSPGTSGAEQYF
TRBV4-3	.	.	TRBJ2-7	TGCGCCAGCAGCCAGCAACAGGGTTCTCGGCAGTACTTC	CASSQQQGSRQYF
TRBV7-9	.	.	TRBJ1-2	TGTGCCAGCAGCTCCAGGGCAGTCTATGGCTACACCTTC	CASSSRAVYGYTF
TRBV18	.	.	TRBJ1-5	TGTGCCAGCTCACCAGCAACAGGTGGCAATCAGCCCCAGCATTTT	CASSPATGGNQPQHF
TRBV5-1	.	.	TRBJ2-7	TGCGCCAGCAGCTCGGTTTCTAGCGCCGGGGAGCAGTACTTC	CASSSVSSAGEQYF
TRBV6-5	.	.	TRBJ2-1	TGTGCCAGCAGCCCCGCAAGGGGAAACTACAATGAGCAGTTCTTC	CASSPARGNYNEQFF
TRBV6-1	.	.	TRBJ1-5	TGTGCCAGCAGTGACGAGGGCGGTCAGCCCCAGCATTTT	CASSDEGGQPQHF
TRBV5-5	.	.	TRBJ1-5	TGTGCCAGCAGCATTACTTGGGGGCAGCCCCAGCATTTT	CASSITWGQPQHF
TRBV28	once	.	TRBJ2-6	TGTGCCAGCAGTCCCCCCGGGGCCAACGTCCTGACTTTC	CASSPPGANVLTF
TRBV5-4	.	.	TRBJ2-3	TGTGCCAGCAGCCCCAGTCAGGATCTGGCGACCACAGATACGCAGTATTTT	CASSPSQDLATTDTQYF
TRBV7-2	.	.	TRBJ2-7	TGTGCCAGCAGCTTAACAGACTCCTACGAGCAGTACTTC	CASSLTDSYEQYF
TRBV2	.	.	TRBJ1-1	TGTGCCAGCAGTGATTTTACGGGTATTCCCGAAGCTTTCTTT	CASSDFTGIPEAFF
TRBV7-7	.	.	TRBJ2-2	TGTGCTAGCAGCTATGAGCTGAAGGGGGAGCTGTTTTTT	CASSYELKGELFF
TRBV6-5	.	TRBD1	TRBJ1-2	TGTGCCAGCAGTTTTACAGGGGGCGGCTACACCTTC	CASSFTGGGYTF
TRBV29-1	once	TRBD1	TRBJ1-3	TGCAGCGTTCGCCGACAGGGGGCATCGGGAAACACCATATATTTT	CSVRRQGASGNTIYF